These 3 T cell receptor beta chains were all obtained from the same sample, sequenced in a study of OX40 agonist ivuxolimab in advanced cancers. Here immunoSEQ multiplex PCR was the method, and the copy in TCRdb shows in-frame clones only, minus some. This table holds about 24,000 clones, around two thirds found once. The sequencing used CD4+ or CD8+ T cells sorted from blood, collected in a trial of the OX40 agonist ivuxolimab. Source of these receptors: an adult with an advanced solid tumor such as melanoma, head and neck, liver or kidney cancer.

CDR3 in amino acids: CAISETGTTQETQYF. The DNA of the CDR3 is TGTGCCATCAGTGAGACAGGGACTACCCAAGAGACCCAGTACTTC. The chain has TRBV10-3 and TRBJ2-5; tentatively, D is TRBD2 (7 bases). With 2 bases removed from V and 1 base from J, the gap between germline ends came to 11 bases. The CDR3 extends over 15 amino acids. Germline lookup yields CDR1 ENHRY and CDR2 SYGVKD.

The chain combines TRBV27 with TRBJ2-1; tentative D call: TRBD2 (6 bases). The ends were cut back, 4 bases at V and 6 bases at J, with 28 bases in the middle. The CDR3 consists of 19 residues. Germline V gene sequence: CDR1 MNHEY, CDR2 SMNVEV (reference sequence). In nucleotides, the CDR3 is TGTGCCAGCAGTTCCCTCATACCGCGGAGGGGCCGTCCGTCCAATGAGCAGTTCTTC. Its protein product is CASSSLIPRRGRPSNEQFF.

The chain is built from TRBV28 and TRBJ1-4, with D unclear. This CDR3 spans 14 amino acids. Germline V gene sequence: CDR1 MDHEN, CDR2 SYDVKM. Trimming pared 7 bases from V and 4 bases from J, leaving 13 bases between. The CDR3 nucleotides are TGTGCCAGCACCAGACTTTATCTTAATGAAAAACTGTTTTTT. Encoded protein: CASTRLYLNEKLFF.